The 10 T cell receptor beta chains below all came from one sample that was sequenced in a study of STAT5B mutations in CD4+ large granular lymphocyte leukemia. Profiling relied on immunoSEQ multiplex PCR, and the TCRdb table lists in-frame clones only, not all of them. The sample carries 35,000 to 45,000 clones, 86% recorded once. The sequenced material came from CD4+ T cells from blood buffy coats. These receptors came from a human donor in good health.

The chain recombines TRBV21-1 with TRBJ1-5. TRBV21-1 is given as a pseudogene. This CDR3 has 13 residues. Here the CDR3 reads CASSVYGDQPQHF. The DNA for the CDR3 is TGTGCCAGCAGCGTTTACGGGGATCAGCCCCAGCATTTT.

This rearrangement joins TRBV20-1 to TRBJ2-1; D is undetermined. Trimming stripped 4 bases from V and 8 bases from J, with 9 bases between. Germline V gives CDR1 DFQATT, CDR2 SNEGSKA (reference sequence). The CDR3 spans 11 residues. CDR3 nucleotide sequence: TGCAGTGCTATCCGGATTGATGAGCAGTTCTTC. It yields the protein CSAIRIDEQFF.

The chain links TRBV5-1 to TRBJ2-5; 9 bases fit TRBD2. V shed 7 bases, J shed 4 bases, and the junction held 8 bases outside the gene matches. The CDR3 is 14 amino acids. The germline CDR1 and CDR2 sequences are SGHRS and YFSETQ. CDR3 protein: CASWEREVGETQYF. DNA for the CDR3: TGCGCCAGCTGGGAGCGGGAGGTAGGAGAGACCCAGTACTTC.

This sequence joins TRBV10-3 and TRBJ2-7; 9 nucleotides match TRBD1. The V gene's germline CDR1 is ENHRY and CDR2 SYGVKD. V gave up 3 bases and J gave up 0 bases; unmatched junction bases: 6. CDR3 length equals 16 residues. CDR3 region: CAISDPGTGISYEQYF. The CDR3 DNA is TGTGCCATCAGTGACCCCGGGACAGGGATCTCCTACGAGCAGTACTTC.

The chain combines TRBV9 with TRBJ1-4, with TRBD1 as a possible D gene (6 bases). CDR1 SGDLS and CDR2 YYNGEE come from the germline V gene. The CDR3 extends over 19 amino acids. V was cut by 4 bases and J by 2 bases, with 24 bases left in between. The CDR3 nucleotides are TGTGCCAGCAGCCGAACGATTGGACCTGGGGGCGCGACTAATGAAAAACTGTTTTTT. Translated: CASSRTIGPGGATNEKLFF.

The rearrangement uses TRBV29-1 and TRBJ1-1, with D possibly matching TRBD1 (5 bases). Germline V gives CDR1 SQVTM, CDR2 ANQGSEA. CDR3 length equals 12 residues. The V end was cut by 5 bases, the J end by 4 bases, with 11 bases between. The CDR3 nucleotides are TGCAGCGTTCAGGGCCTGGGCACTGAAGCTTTCTTT. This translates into CSVQGLGTEAFF.

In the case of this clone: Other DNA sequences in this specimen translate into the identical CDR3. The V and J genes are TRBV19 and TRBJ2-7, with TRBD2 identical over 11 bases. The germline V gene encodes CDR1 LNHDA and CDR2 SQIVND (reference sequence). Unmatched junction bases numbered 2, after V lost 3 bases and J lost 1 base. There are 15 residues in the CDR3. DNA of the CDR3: TGTGCCAGTAGTATTTTAGCGGGAGGGTCCTACGAGCAGTACTTC. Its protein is CASSILAGGSYEQYF.

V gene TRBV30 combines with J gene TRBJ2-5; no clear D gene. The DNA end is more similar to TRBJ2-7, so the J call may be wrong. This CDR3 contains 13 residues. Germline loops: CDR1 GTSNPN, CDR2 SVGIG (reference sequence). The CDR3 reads CAWSVIPSGEQYF. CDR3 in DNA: TGTGCCTGGAGTGTGATTCCCTCGGGCGAGCAGTACTTC.

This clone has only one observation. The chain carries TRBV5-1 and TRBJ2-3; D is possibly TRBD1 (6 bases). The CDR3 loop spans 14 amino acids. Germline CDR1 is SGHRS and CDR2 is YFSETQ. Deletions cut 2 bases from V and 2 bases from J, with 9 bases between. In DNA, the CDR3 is TGCGCCAGCAGCTTCGGGACACCCACAGATACGCAGTATTTT. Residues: CASSFGTPTDTQYF.

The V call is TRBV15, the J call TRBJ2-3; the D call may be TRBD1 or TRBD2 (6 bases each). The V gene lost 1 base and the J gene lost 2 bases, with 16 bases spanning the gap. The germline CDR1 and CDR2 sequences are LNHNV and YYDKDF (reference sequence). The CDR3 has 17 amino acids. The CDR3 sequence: CATSRGSQGTFTDTQYF. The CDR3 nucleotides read TGTGCCACCAGCAGAGGTAGTCAGGGGACTTTCACAGATACGCAGTATTTT.